A selection of T cell receptor beta chains follows, all from one sample in a study of T-cell reconstitution after alpha-beta-depleted transplantation in children. TCRdb itself ran the PCR reads through MiXCR, one entry per CDR3 protein. The repertoire holds some 200,000 distinct CDR3 sequences, about 11% seen once, with roughly 27% in the top ten. The sequences come from PBMCs, collected before TCRalphabeta/CD19-depleted stem cell transplant. These TCRs come from a child less than two years old with acute myeloid leukemia, due to receive a stem cell transplant. Both conserved end residues are part of each CDR3. The order of the fields is CDR3 protein, CDR3 DNA, V gene, clone size, D gene, J gene. The D gene is left open where the match is weak. Part of the rows lack a size; the others show once, few, many or a class for expanded clones.

CDR3 protein: CASSPRTGNTDTQYF
CDR3 DNA: TGTGCCAGCTCACCTAGGACAGGGAACACAGATACGCAGTATTTT
V gene: TRBV18
clone size: many
D gene: TRBD1
J gene: TRBJ2-3

CDR3 protein: CSVEPGPSDTQYF
CDR3 DNA: TGCAGCGTTGAGCCAGGCCCCTCCGATACGCAGTATTTT
V gene: TRBV29-1
clone size: many
D gene: .
J gene: TRBJ2-3

CDR3 protein: CASSLRRGREGEKLFF
CDR3 DNA: TGCGCCAGCAGCTTGCGACGTGGCAGGGAGGGTGAAAAACTGTTTTTT
V gene: TRBV5-1
clone size: many
D gene: .
J gene: TRBJ1-4

CDR3 protein: CASSSLSALNTGELFF
CDR3 DNA: TGCGCCAGCAGCTCTCTCTCGGCGTTGAACACCGGGGAGCTGTTTTTT
V gene: TRBV5-1
clone size: many
D gene: .
J gene: TRBJ2-2

CDR3 protein: CASSQRVVGGGYTF
CDR3 DNA: TGTGCCAGCAGCCAGCGCGTAGTCGGGGGTGGCTACACCTTC
V gene: TRBV3-1
clone size: many
D gene: .
J gene: TRBJ1-2

CDR3 protein: CSARDAGGASSYEQYF
CDR3 DNA: TGCAGTGCTAGAGATGCGGGAGGGGCGTCTTCCTACGAGCAGTACTTC
V gene: TRBV20-1
clone size: many
D gene: TRBD2
J gene: TRBJ2-7

CDR3 protein: CASSLGRETEAFF
CDR3 DNA: TGTGCCAGCAGCTTGGGCAGGGAGACTGAAGCTTTCTTT
V gene: TRBV5-4
clone size: many
D gene: .
J gene: TRBJ1-1

CDR3 protein: CASSPPGPGANVLTF
CDR3 DNA: TGTGCCAGCTCACCACCAGGGCCCGGGGCCAACGTCCTGACTTTC
V gene: TRBV18
clone size: few
D gene: .
J gene: TRBJ2-6

CDR3 protein: CSARGGIGHGGEQYF
CDR3 DNA: TGCAGTGCTAGAGGGGGGATCGGACACGGCGGCGAGCAGTACTTC
V gene: TRBV20-1
clone size: many
D gene: .
J gene: TRBJ2-7

CDR3 protein: CAISVKEAGNYGYTF
CDR3 DNA: TGTGCCATCAGTGTGAAGGAGGCGGGTAACTATGGCTACACCTTC
V gene: TRBV10-3
clone size: many
D gene: .
J gene: TRBJ1-2

CDR3 protein: CSGGRQGVEAFF
CDR3 DNA: TGCAGCGGGGGGAGACAGGGCGTTGAAGCTTTCTTT
V gene: TRBV29-1
clone size: many
D gene: TRBD1
J gene: TRBJ1-1

CDR3 protein: CASSQYSGSPDEQFF
CDR3 DNA: TGTGCCAGCAGCCAATATTCCGGGAGTCCCGATGAGCAGTTCTTC
V gene: TRBV3-1
clone size: many
D gene: .
J gene: TRBJ2-1

CDR3 protein: CASRGSGKNEQFF
CDR3 DNA: TGCGCCAGCAGGGGTAGCGGGAAAAATGAGCAGTTCTTC
V gene: TRBV10-2
clone size: many
D gene: TRBD2
J gene: TRBJ2-1

CDR3 protein: CASSPIGTGNSPLHF
CDR3 DNA: TGTGCCAGCAGCCCAATTGGGACAGGGAATTCACCCCTCCACTTT
V gene: TRBV7-2
clone size: few
D gene: TRBD1
J gene: TRBJ1-6

CDR3 protein: CASSLVGATDTQYF
CDR3 DNA: TGCGCCAGCAGCTTGGTGGGGGCCACAGATACGCAGTATTTT
V gene: TRBV5-1
clone size: many
D gene: .
J gene: TRBJ2-3

CDR3 protein: CASSPTDPPSSYNEQFF
CDR3 DNA: TGTGCCAGCAGCCCAACGGACCCGCCTAGCTCCTACAATGAGCAGTTCTTC
V gene: TRBV9
clone size: many
D gene: .
J gene: TRBJ2-1

CDR3 protein: CASLGRGRNEKLFF
CDR3 DNA: TGTGCCAGCCTGGGGCGGGGGCGAAATGAAAAACTGTTTTTT
V gene: TRBV2
clone size: many
D gene: .
J gene: TRBJ1-4

CDR3 protein: CASSLNRGENYGYTF
CDR3 DNA: TGTGCCAGCAGCTTAAACCGCGGGGAGAACTATGGCTACACCTTC
V gene: TRBV7-2
clone size: many
D gene: .
J gene: TRBJ1-2

CDR3 protein: CASSSNSEQYF
CDR3 DNA: TGTGCCAGCAGTTCGAATAGCGAGCAGTACTTC
V gene: TRBV28
clone size: .
D gene: .
J gene: TRBJ2-7

CDR3 protein: CASRRTGGKHGYTF
CDR3 DNA: TGTGCCAGCAGGAGGACAGGGGGTAAACATGGCTACACCTTC
V gene: TRBV6-1
clone size: many
D gene: TRBD1
J gene: TRBJ1-2

CDR3 protein: CSAAQTAATMNTEAFF
CDR3 DNA: TGCAGCGCCGCCCAGACAGCGGCTACAATGAACACTGAAGCTTTCTTT
V gene: TRBV29-1
clone size: many
D gene: .
J gene: TRBJ1-1

CDR3 protein: CASSSGTANTEAFF
CDR3 DNA: TGTGCCAGCAGCTCAGGGACGGCGAACACTGAAGCTTTCTTT
V gene: TRBV27
clone size: many
D gene: .
J gene: TRBJ1-1

CDR3 protein: CASSITGQGDTQYF
CDR3 DNA: TGCGCCAGCAGCATTACAGGGCAGGGGGATACGCAGTATTTT
V gene: TRBV5-1
clone size: many
D gene: .
J gene: TRBJ2-3

CDR3 protein: CSAHLWDSSYEQYF
CDR3 DNA: TGCAGTGCTCATCTCTGGGACAGCTCCTACGAGCAGTACTTC
V gene: TRBV20-1
clone size: many
D gene: TRBD1
J gene: TRBJ2-7

CDR3 protein: CATSDSAGTEFYGYTF
CDR3 DNA: TGTGCCACCAGTGACTCCGCCGGGACAGAGTTTTATGGCTACACCTTC
V gene: TRBV24-1
clone size: many
D gene: TRBD1
J gene: TRBJ1-2

CDR3 protein: CAISGGATWDNEQFF
CDR3 DNA: TGTGCCATCAGCGGGGGGGCTACTTGGGACAATGAGCAGTTCTTC
V gene: TRBV10-3
clone size: many
D gene: TRBD2
J gene: TRBJ2-1

CDR3 protein: CAVASSRGNTIYF
CDR3 DNA: TGTGCCGTGGCGAGCTCTCGGGGAAACACCATATATTTT
V gene: TRBV6-1
clone size: many
D gene: .
J gene: TRBJ1-3

CDR3 protein: CSVKDGDEQFF
CDR3 DNA: TGCAGTGTTAAGGACGGGGATGAGCAGTTCTTC
V gene: TRBV20-1
clone size: many
D gene: .
J gene: TRBJ2-1

CDR3 protein: CATGGTSVNNEQFF
CDR3 DNA: TGTGCCACCGGGGGGACTAGCGTAAACAATGAGCAGTTCTTC
V gene: TRBV24-1
clone size: .
D gene: TRBD2
J gene: TRBJ2-1

CDR3 protein: CASSGGFSYNEQFF
CDR3 DNA: TGTGCCAGCAGCGGCGGTTTCTCCTACAATGAGCAGTTCTTC
V gene: TRBV12-3/TRBV12-4
clone size: many
D gene: .
J gene: TRBJ2-1

CDR3 protein: CSARIAGHSYEQYF
CDR3 DNA: TGCAGTGCTAGGATAGCGGGCCACTCCTACGAGCAGTACTTC
V gene: TRBV20-1
clone size: many
D gene: TRBD2
J gene: TRBJ2-7

CDR3 protein: CASSENGRITGELFF
CDR3 DNA: TGTGCCAGCTCAGAAAACGGACGGATCACCGGGGAGCTGTTTTTT
V gene: TRBV18
clone size: many
D gene: .
J gene: TRBJ2-2

CDR3 protein: CATSQGTANEKLFF
CDR3 DNA: TGTGCCACCAGCCAAGGGACAGCTAATGAAAAACTGTTTTTT
V gene: TRBV24-1
clone size: many
D gene: TRBD1
J gene: TRBJ1-4

CDR3 protein: CASSPSRGTNPYNEQFF
CDR3 DNA: TGTGCCAGCAGCCCCTCTCGAGGGACTAACCCTTACAATGAGCAGTTCTTC
V gene: TRBV3-1
clone size: many
D gene: TRBD2
J gene: TRBJ2-1

CDR3 protein: CASSTSSGASGNTIYF
CDR3 DNA: TGTGCCAGCAGTACGTCTTCAGGGGCCTCTGGAAACACCATATATTTT
V gene: TRBV12-3/TRBV12-4
clone size: .
D gene: .
J gene: TRBJ1-3

CDR3 protein: CASSLRAGVGGELFF
CDR3 DNA: TGCGCCAGCAGCTTGAGAGCGGGAGTCGGCGGGGAGCTGTTTTTT
V gene: TRBV5-1
clone size: many
D gene: TRBD2
J gene: TRBJ2-2

CDR3 protein: CAISELEGTHNEQFF
CDR3 DNA: TGTGCCATCAGTGAGTTAGAGGGGACCCACAATGAGCAGTTCTTC
V gene: TRBV10-3
clone size: many
D gene: .
J gene: TRBJ2-1

CDR3 protein: CASSLMVTGELFF
CDR3 DNA: TGTGCCAGCAGTTTGATGGTCACCGGGGAGCTGTTTTTT
V gene: TRBV28
clone size: many
D gene: .
J gene: TRBJ2-2

CDR3 protein: CASSWDSLGQPQHF
CDR3 DNA: TGTGCCAGCAGCTGGGACTCACTAGGCCAGCCCCAGCATTTT
V gene: TRBV12-3/TRBV12-4
clone size: many
D gene: .
J gene: TRBJ1-5

CDR3 protein: CASTFPRSGRAIPHYEQYF
CDR3 DNA: TGTGCCAGCACTTTTCCTCGGAGCGGGAGGGCGATCCCTCACTACGAGCAGTACTTC
V gene: TRBV27
clone size: many
D gene: TRBD2
J gene: TRBJ2-7

CDR3 protein: CASSWGTSGSYEQYF
CDR3 DNA: TGCGCCAGCAGCTGGGGGACTAGCGGCTCCTACGAGCAGTACTTC
V gene: TRBV5-1
clone size: many
D gene: TRBD2
J gene: TRBJ2-7

CDR3 protein: CASSSGIEVRELFF
CDR3 DNA: TGTGCCAGCAGCTCGGGGATAGAGGTTCGGGAGCTGTTTTTT
V gene: TRBV7-6
clone size: many
D gene: .
J gene: TRBJ2-2

CDR3 protein: CASSSDRGTQYF
CDR3 DNA: TGCGCCAGCAGCTCTGACAGGGGTACGCAGTATTTT
V gene: TRBV5-1
clone size: many
D gene: TRBD1
J gene: TRBJ2-3

CDR3 protein: CASSLKTSGRANEQFF
CDR3 DNA: TGTGCCAGCAGCTTAAAGACTAGCGGGAGGGCCAATGAGCAGTTCTTC
V gene: TRBV7-2
clone size: many
D gene: TRBD2
J gene: TRBJ2-1

CDR3 protein: CAWRQGPYGDTF
CDR3 DNA: TGTGCCTGGAGACAGGGGCCATATGGCGACACCTTC
V gene: TRBV30
clone size: .
D gene: TRBD1
J gene: TRBJ1-2

CDR3 protein: CSTGTGGAGGTDTQYF
CDR3 DNA: TGCAGCACGGGGACAGGGGGCGCAGGGGGTACAGATACGCAGTATTTT
V gene: TRBV29-1
clone size: many
D gene: TRBD1
J gene: TRBJ2-3

CDR3 protein: CASSSDRGHGYTF
CDR3 DNA: TGTGCCAGCAGTTCCGACAGGGGGCATGGCTACACCTTC
V gene: TRBV27
clone size: many
D gene: TRBD1
J gene: TRBJ1-2

CDR3 protein: CASSRSSLGEKLFF
CDR3 DNA: TGTGCCAGCAGCCGTAGCTCGTTGGGTGAAAAACTGTTTTTT
V gene: TRBV7-9
clone size: many
D gene: .
J gene: TRBJ1-4

CDR3 protein: CASSQRSGGEETQYF
CDR3 DNA: TGTGCCAGCAGCCAAAGAAGCGGGGGGGAAGAGACCCAGTACTTC
V gene: TRBV3-1
clone size: .
D gene: TRBD2
J gene: TRBJ2-5

CDR3 protein: CSARDVVSYEQYF
CDR3 DNA: TGCAGTGCTAGAGATGTAGTCTCCTACGAGCAGTACTTC
V gene: TRBV20-1
clone size: many
D gene: .
J gene: TRBJ2-7

CDR3 protein: CASSWTGNTGELFF
CDR3 DNA: TGTGCCAGCAGCTGGACAGGGAACACCGGGGAGCTGTTTTTT
V gene: TRBV7-2
clone size: many
D gene: TRBD1
J gene: TRBJ2-2

CDR3 protein: CASSLDAEFFEAFF
CDR3 DNA: TGTGCCAGCAGTTTAGATGCAGAGTTCTTTGAAGCTTTCTTT
V gene: TRBV27
clone size: .
D gene: .
J gene: TRBJ1-1

CDR3 protein: CASSDGKTGVSYNEQFF
CDR3 DNA: TGTGCCAGCAGTGACGGTAAGACAGGGGTCTCCTACAATGAGCAGTTCTTC
V gene: TRBV25-1
clone size: many
D gene: TRBD1
J gene: TRBJ2-1